This entry concerns a single T cell receptor beta chain. The method was immunoSEQ multiplex PCR; TCRdb's version includes in-frame clones alone and lacks a portion of them. The sample includes a few hundred thousand clones, about four fifths seen only once; the top ten take around 3.5%. The source of the sample is a study of blood T cell repertoires in COVID-19. The trim removed 2 bases at V and 2 bases at J, leaving 6 bases unmatched. The CDR3 has 16 residues. In germline, CDR1 is SEHNR, CDR2 FQNEAQ (reference sequence). The specimen was PBMCs or T cells enriched from blood (not recorded which). V and J are TRBV7-9 and TRBJ2-3; 8 bases map to TRBD2. The clonotype comes from a man aged 45 to 65 who had recovered from COVID-19. CDR3 protein: CASSLSGGLITDTQYF. CDR3 coding DNA: TGTGCCAGCAGCTTAAGCGGGGGCCTCATCACAGATACGCAGTATTTT. The full variable domain, its missing parts supplied by reference TRBV7-9 and TRBJ2-3, is DTGVSQNPRHKITKRGQNVTFRCDPISEHNRLYWYRQTLGQGPEFLTYFQNEAQLEKSRLLSDRFSAERPKGSFSTLEIQRTEQGDSAMYLCASSLSGGLITDTQYFGPGTRLTVL.